This T cell receptor beta chain was profiled in a study of T cells in tuberculosis. Notes on the study in general: Cases with active tuberculosis were adults, while controls were adolescents. Smaller distances to GMM-specific TCRs suggested their expansion in active tuberculosis.

This CDR3 spans 16 amino acids. J was trimmed by 0 bases and V by 4 bases; bases with no gene match: 6. Germline-derived CDR1 and CDR2 are SGHTA and FQGNSA. Only in-frame clones appear in the TCRdb table, and some are missing; sequencing was by immunoSEQ multiplex PCR. Among tens of thousands of clones listed, 95% to 96% were seen once. This clone was picked up one time. Its antigen remains unknown. J is TRBJ2-7 and V is TRBV7-2; 10 bases are shared with TRBD1. The TCR originated in a donor aged 10-29 years with latent tuberculosis or without tuberculosis infection. Sequenced: PBMCs. The CDR3 here is CASSSPGQGLSYEQYF. The CDR3, as DNA: TGTGCCAGCAGCTCCCCGGGACAGGGGCTCTCCTACGAGCAGTACTTC.